Included here is one T cell receptor (beta chain) sequence, with context. Combining iRepertoire HTBI primers with Arm-PCR of CDR3 regions, the authors built TCR beta libraries. TCRdb processed the multiplex PCR reads anew with MiXCR; each CDR3 protein has one entry. The sample yields about 530,000 distinct CDR3 sequences, around 15% seen once. These data come from a study of regulatory T cells in long-lasting Graves disease. Trimming shortened V by 0 bases and J by 0 bases, and 12 bases separated the two germline ends. This CDR3 spans 17 amino acids. Germline V gives CDR1 SGHDN, CDR2 FVKESK. Time point here: newly diagnosed GD, antithyroid drugs for less than 3 months. There was RNA extracted from PBMCs, and the TCR library was made from it. Patients were from an endocrinology department in Xi'an, China. These data were also reused for a study on T cells in Graves' hyperthyroidism and ophthalmopathy. Per that study: HTBI primers drove first-round RT-PCR of the TCR CDR3.

The chain couples TRBV14 to TRBJ2-1; D remains ambiguous. The TCR comes from a woman aged 35-60 years with Graves disease. This specimen was peripheral blood mononuclear cells (PBMCs), taken at new diagnosis, from a patient treated with antithyroid drugs. The chain's CDR3 is CASSQDGRWSSYNEQFF. DNA of the CDR3: TGTGCCAGCAGCCAAGATGGACGGTGGAGCTCCTACAATGAGCAGTTCTTC.